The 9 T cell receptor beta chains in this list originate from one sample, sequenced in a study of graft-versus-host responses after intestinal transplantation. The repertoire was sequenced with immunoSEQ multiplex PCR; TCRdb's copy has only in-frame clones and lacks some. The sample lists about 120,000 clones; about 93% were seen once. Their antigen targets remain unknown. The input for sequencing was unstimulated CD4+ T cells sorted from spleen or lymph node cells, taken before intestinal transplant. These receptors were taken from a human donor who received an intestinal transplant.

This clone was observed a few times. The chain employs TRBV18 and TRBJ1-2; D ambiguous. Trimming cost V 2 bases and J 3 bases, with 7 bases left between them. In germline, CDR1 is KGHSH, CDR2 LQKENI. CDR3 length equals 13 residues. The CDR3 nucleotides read TGTGCCAGCTCACCAGAGGTTGACTATGGCTACACCTTC. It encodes CASSPEVDYGYTF.

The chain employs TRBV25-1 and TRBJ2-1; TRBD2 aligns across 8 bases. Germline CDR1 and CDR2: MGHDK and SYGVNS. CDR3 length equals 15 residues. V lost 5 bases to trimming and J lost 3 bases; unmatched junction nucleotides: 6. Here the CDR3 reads CASSHSGGLYNEQFF. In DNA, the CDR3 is TGTGCCAGCAGTCACAGCGGGGGCCTCTACAATGAGCAGTTCTTC. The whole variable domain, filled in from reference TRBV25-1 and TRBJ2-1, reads EADIYQTPRYLVIGTGKKITLECSQTMGHDKMYWYQQDPGMELHLIHYSYGVNSTEKGDLSSESTVSRIRTEHFPLTLESARPSHTSQYLCASSHSGGLYNEQFFGPGTRLTVL.

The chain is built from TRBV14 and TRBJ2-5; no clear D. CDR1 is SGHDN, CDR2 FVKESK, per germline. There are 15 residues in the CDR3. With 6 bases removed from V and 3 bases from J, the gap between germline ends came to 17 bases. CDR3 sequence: CASRPRAAQEETQYF. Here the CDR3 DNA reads TGTGCCAGCAGACCTAGGGCGGCACAAGAAGAGACCCAGTACTTC.

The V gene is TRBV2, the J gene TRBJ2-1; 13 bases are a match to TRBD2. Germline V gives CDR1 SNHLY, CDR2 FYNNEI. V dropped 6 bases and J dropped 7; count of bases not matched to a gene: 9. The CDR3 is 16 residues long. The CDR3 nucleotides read TGTGCCAGCAGCCTCACTAGCGGGAGGGGGGGAAATGAGCAGTTCTTC. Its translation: CASSLTSGRGGNEQFF.

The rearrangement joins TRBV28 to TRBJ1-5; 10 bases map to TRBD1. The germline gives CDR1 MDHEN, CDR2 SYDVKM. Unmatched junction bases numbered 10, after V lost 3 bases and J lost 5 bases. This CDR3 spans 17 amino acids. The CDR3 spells CASSFSLGQGVYQPQHF. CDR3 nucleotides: TGTGCCAGCAGTTTTTCTCTAGGACAGGGGGTCTATCAGCCCCAGCATTTT.

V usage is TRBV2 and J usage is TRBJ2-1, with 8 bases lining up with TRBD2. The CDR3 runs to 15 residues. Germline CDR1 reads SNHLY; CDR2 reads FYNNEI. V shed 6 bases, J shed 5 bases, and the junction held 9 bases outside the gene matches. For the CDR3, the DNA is TGTGCCAGCAGAACAAGCGGGAGTGTGGACAATGAGCAGTTCTTC. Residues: CASRTSGSVDNEQFF.

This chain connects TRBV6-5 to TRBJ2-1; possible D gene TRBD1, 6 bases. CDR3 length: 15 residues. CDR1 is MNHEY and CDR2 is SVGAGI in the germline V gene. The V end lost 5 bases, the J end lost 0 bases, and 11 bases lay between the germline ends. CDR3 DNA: TGTGCCAGCAGTCCCGACAGGAGCTCCTACAATGAGCAGTTCTTC. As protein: CASSPDRSSYNEQFF.

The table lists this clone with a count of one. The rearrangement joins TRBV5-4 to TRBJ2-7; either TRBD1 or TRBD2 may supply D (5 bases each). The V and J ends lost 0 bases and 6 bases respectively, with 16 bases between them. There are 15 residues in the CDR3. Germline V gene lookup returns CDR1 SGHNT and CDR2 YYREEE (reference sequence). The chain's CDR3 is CASSLVGVGAREQYF. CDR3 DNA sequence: TGTGCCAGCAGCTTGGTGGGGGTAGGAGCTCGCGAGCAGTACTTC.

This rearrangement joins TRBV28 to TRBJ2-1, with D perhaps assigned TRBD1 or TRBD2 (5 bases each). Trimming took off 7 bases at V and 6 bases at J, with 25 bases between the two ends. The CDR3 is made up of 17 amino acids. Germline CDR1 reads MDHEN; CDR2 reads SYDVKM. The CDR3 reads CASTTSLGVARGNEQFF. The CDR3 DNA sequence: TGTGCCAGCACAACCTCATTGGGGGTAGCCCGAGGCAATGAGCAGTTCTTC. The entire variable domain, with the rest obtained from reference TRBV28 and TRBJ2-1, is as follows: DVKVTQSSRYLVKRTGEKVFLECVQDMDHENMFWYRQDPGLGLRLIYFSYDVKMKEKGDIPEGYSVSREKKERFSLILESASTNQTSMYLCASTTSLGVARGNEQFFGPGTRLTVL.